This TCR beta chain was identified in a study of patients and donors after allogeneic stem cell transplantation. This clonotype came up a few times. TCRdb recomputed calls from the RT-PCR reads with MiXCR, one row per CDR3 protein. This sample carries over 400,000 distinct CDR3 sequences, around 15% of them seen once, and the ten largest clones take around 7.2%. With 5 bases removed from V and 10 bases from J, the gap between germline ends came to 6 bases. The CDR3 consists of 10 residues. The germline gives CDR1 SNHLY, CDR2 FYNNEI. This sequence was found in a human donor who was either an allogeneic HSCT recipient or a stem cell or donor lymphocyte infusion donor (not recorded which). It is not recorded whose cells these are; they may come from a transplant donor. Material for sequencing was blood, either unsorted or a sorted T cell fraction (not recorded which). V usage is TRBV2 and J usage is TRBJ2-1; D gene unclear. The chain's CDR3 is CASSIREQFF. CDR3 nucleotides: TGTGCCAGCAGTATCCGGGAGCAGTTCTTC.